The 25 T cell receptor beta chains presented below share a single source sample, sequenced in a study of T cell responses to AZD1222 COVID-19 vaccine. Produced via immunoSEQ multiplex PCR; TCRdb's table is partial and in-frame only. The profile shows 150,000 to 200,000 clones, 85% to 95% of them singletons. The sequenced sample was peripheral blood, obtained on day 0 of AZD1222 vaccination. The receptors were gathered from an adult in good health.

The V call is TRBV28, the J call TRBJ2-1; D perhaps matches TRBD1 (5 bases). The V gene lost 5 bases and the J gene lost 8 bases, with 13 bases spanning the gap. Germline CDR1 MDHEN, CDR2 SYDVKM. CDR3 length equals 13 residues. The CDR3 DNA is TGTGCCAGCAGTCAAACAGGTGAGGATGAGCAGTTCTTC. It encodes CASSQTGEDEQFF.

This clone was recorded once. The chain links TRBV27 to TRBJ1-1; D is ambiguous. CDR1 MNHEY and CDR2 SMNVEV come from the germline V gene (reference sequence). The CDR3 consists of 14 residues. Trimming left V 5 bases short and J 4 bases short, with 14 bases between. This CDR3 is CASSGRPEITEAFF. CDR3 DNA: TGTGCCAGCAGTGGACGGCCCGAGATCACTGAAGCTTTCTTT.

The chain employs TRBV6-2 or TRBV6-3 and TRBJ2-7; TRBD2 agrees at 7 bases. CDR3 length: 16 residues. The V segment lost 2 bases and the J segment 5 bases; nucleotides outside the gene matches: 12. CDR1 and CDR2 from the germline V gene are MNHEY and SVGEGT. The CDR3 DNA sequence: TGTGCCAGCAGTTACGGCAACTTTCCGGGAGGTAACGAGCAGTACTTC. Translated, it gives CASSYGNFPGGNEQYF.

V is TRBV3-1 (or the pseudogene TRBV3-2) and J is TRBJ2-2; 10 nucleotides match TRBD2. This CDR3 has 15 amino acids. The germline V gene encodes CDR1 LGHDT and CDR2 YNNKEL (reference sequence). Trimming took 4 bases from V and 4 from J; bases not matched to a gene: 3. This CDR3 is CASSPRTSGTGELFF. The CDR3 DNA follows: TGTGCCAGCAGCCCTCGGACTAGCGGCACCGGGGAGCTGTTTTTT.

The CDR3 region is CSASPRDRGRNTPLHF. The CDR3 region has the DNA TGCAGTGCTAGTCCTAGGGACAGGGGGAGAAATACACCCCTCCACTTT. The genes are TRBV20-1 and TRBJ1-6, with TRBD1 identical over 11 bases. CDR1 and CDR2 from the germline V gene are DFQATT and SNEGSKA (reference sequence). CDR3 length: 16 residues. V was pared by 3 bases and J by 11 bases, with 12 bases of the junction left unmatched.

The chain joins TRBV11-2 to TRBJ1-2, with a weak D call TRBD1 (6 bases). The CDR3 is 15 amino acids. V lost 5 bases to trimming and J lost 4 bases, with 17 bases between them. The V gene's germline CDR1 is SGHAT and CDR2 FQNNGV. The CDR3 reads CASSAAGARSYGYTF. The CDR3 DNA is TGTGCCAGCAGCGCCGCGGGGGCGCGGAGCTATGGCTACACCTTC.

The gene calls are TRBV5-6 and TRBJ1-1; D might be TRBD1 (6 bases). Germline CDR1 is SGHDT and CDR2 is YYEEEE. The CDR3 consists of 15 residues. With 4 bases removed from V and 2 bases from J, the gap between germline ends came to 15 bases. The CDR3 spells CASSLLDSPNTEAFF. CDR3 DNA sequence: TGTGCCAGCAGCCTGCTGGACAGCCCAAACACTGAAGCTTTCTTT.

Worth noting for this clone: Other DNA sequences in this sample translate to the same CDR3. The chain uses TRBV29-1 and TRBJ1-1, with D unresolved. With 4 bases removed from V and 1 base from J, the gap between germline ends came to 4 bases. This CDR3 comprises 11 residues. Germline lookup yields CDR1 SQVTM and CDR2 ANQGSEA. CDR3 protein: CSVVRNTEAFF. CDR3 sequence (DNA): TGCAGCGTTGTTCGGAACACTGAAGCTTTCTTT.

The chain carries TRBV6-5 and TRBJ2-1, with 10 bases matching TRBD2. Trimming removed 5 bases from V and 9 bases from J; junction bases left unmatched: 7. This CDR3 has 14 amino acids. From germline, CDR1 is MNHEY and CDR2 SVGAGI. CDR3 region: CASSRSGGAFEQFF. CDR3 sequence (DNA): TGTGCCAGCAGTCGGAGCGGGGGGGCCTTTGAGCAGTTCTTC.

This chain connects TRBV7-8 to TRBJ2-1; 12 bases are a match to TRBD2. The CDR3 is 15 residues long. J lost 4 bases, V lost 4 bases, and 2 bases had no gene match. Germline CDR1 and CDR2: SGHVS and FQNEAQ. The CDR3 loop is CASSSGLAGYNEQFF. In nucleotides, the CDR3 is TGTGCCAGCAGCTCGGGACTAGCGGGTTACAATGAGCAGTTCTTC.

The sample holds one count of this clone. This sequence joins TRBV19 and TRBJ1-2; tentative D call: TRBD1 (5 bases). The CDR3 is 13 amino acids. Germline V lookup: CDR1 LNHDA, CDR2 SQIVND (reference sequence). The germline V and J ends were trimmed by 4 bases and 2 bases, with 8 bases remaining between them. The CDR3 protein is CASSKGENYGYTF. The CDR3 DNA follows: TGTGCCAGTAGTAAAGGGGAAAACTATGGCTACACCTTC.

Written as DNA, the CDR3 is TGTGCCAGCAGCACCCCTCTTAAGGGCCAAAGGGACTTT. This encodes CASSTPLKGQRDF. The V and J genes are TRBV21-1 and TRBJ1-1. TRBV21-1 is a pseudogene segment. The CDR3 is 13 residues long.

The chain employs TRBV7-9 and TRBJ1-5; D may be TRBD1 (5 bases). Per germline, CDR1 SEHNR and CDR2 FQNEAQ (reference sequence). Between the trimmed V and J ends, which lost 5 bases and 0 bases, there was a span of 14 bases. CDR3 length equals 16 residues. CDR3 sequence: CASSLGVGASNQPQHF. CDR3 nucleotide sequence: TGTGCCAGCAGCCTAGGGGTTGGGGCTAGCAATCAGCCCCAGCATTTT. The entire variable domain, with the rest obtained from reference TRBV7-9 and TRBJ1-5, is as follows: DTGVSQNPRHKITKRGQNVTFRCDPISEHNRLYWYRQTLGQGPEFLTYFQNEAQLEKSRLLSDRFSAERPKGSFSTLEIQRTEQGDSAMYLCASSLGVGASNQPQHFGDGTRLSIL.

The chain has TRBV6-1 and TRBJ1-3, with D uncertain. The CDR3 extends over 14 amino acids. V lost 0 bases, J lost 0 bases, and 3 bases lay in between. Germline CDR1 and CDR2: MNHNS and SASEGT. The DNA for the CDR3 is TGTGCCAGCAGTGAAGCAGGCTCTGGAAACACCATATATTTT. This codes for CASSEAGSGNTIYF.

The rearrangement links TRBV6-5 to TRBJ2-2; D is unresolved. Germline CDR1 is MNHEY and CDR2 is SVGAGI. Trimming shortened V by 0 bases and J by 7 bases, and 15 bases separated the two germline ends. The CDR3 is 16 residues long. CDR3 loop: CASSYSIVSTGGELFF. The CDR3 region has the DNA TGTGCCAGCAGTTACTCGATAGTGTCCACGGGCGGGGAGCTGTTTTTT.

The chain recombines TRBV28 with TRBJ1-2, with 9 bases identical to TRBD1. The CDR3 is 14 amino acids. With V trimmed by 4 bases and J by 4 bases, 4 bases remained unmatched. CDR1 is MDHEN, CDR2 SYDVKM, per germline. CDR3: CASSSRTGAYGYTF. The CDR3 DNA reads as TGTGCCAGCAGTTCTCGGACAGGGGCCTATGGCTACACCTTC.

This chain links TRBV7-6 with TRBJ1-4, with 11 bases matching TRBD1. This CDR3 spans 18 amino acids. The ends lost 2 bases at V and 1 base at J; junction bases unmatched: 6. CDR1 and CDR2 from the germline V gene are SGHVS and FNYEAQ. The CDR3 DNA reads TGTGCCAGCAGCTTATCGATGGACAGGGGGCTAACTAATGAAAAACTGTTTTTT. Its translation is CASSLSMDRGLTNEKLFF.

The J gene is TRBJ1-2, the V gene TRBV5-4, with TRBD1 identical over 9 bases. The CDR3 has 16 residues. In germline, CDR1 is SGHNT, CDR2 YYREEE (reference sequence). V shed 6 bases and J 0 bases; nucleotides not matched to a gene: 9. In DNA form, the CDR3 reads TGTGCCAGCACCTGGGGACAGGGCTTAACTAACTATGGCTACACCTTC. This translates into CASTWGQGLTNYGYTF.

This chain uses TRBV19 with TRBJ1-5, with D maybe TRBD1 (6 bases). Germline values: CDR1 LNHDA, CDR2 SQIVND (reference sequence). CDR3 size: 17 residues. The V end was cut by 4 bases, the J end by 0 bases, with 16 bases between. The CDR3 DNA is TGTGCCAGTAGTACATCGACAGGCCGTTATAGCAATCAGCCCCAGCATTTT. Protein sequence: CASSTSTGRYSNQPQHF.

The V gene is TRBV28, the J gene TRBJ1-2; unclear D gene. CDR1 is MDHEN and CDR2 is SYDVKM in the germline V gene. Trimming left V 3 bases short and J 8 bases short, with 10 bases between. The CDR3 is made up of 12 amino acids. The CDR3 region is CASSFIGRGYTF. DNA for the CDR3: TGTGCCAGCAGTTTCATCGGGCGCGGCTACACCTTC.

V gene TRBV10-3 combines with J gene TRBJ2-5, with a weak D call TRBD2 (6 bases). Germline V gene data show CDR1 as ENHRY and CDR2 as SYGVKD. Deletions cut 0 bases from V and 2 bases from J, with 16 bases between. The CDR3 runs to 17 residues. In DNA, the CDR3 is TGTGCCATCAGTGAGTCCCTCCTCCTCCGGGGGCAAGAGACCCAGTACTTC. Amino acid sequence: CAISESLLLRGQETQYF.

This clone has just one count. This rearrangement joins TRBV6-5 to TRBJ2-7, with 8 bases fitting TRBD1. The CDR3 totals 14 residues. The germline CDR1 and CDR2 sequences are MNHEY and SVGAGI. After removal of 5 bases from V and 3 bases from J, the junction contained 6 bases not matched to a gene. CDR3 bases: TGTGCCAGCAGTATCCGGACAGGGCTCTACGAGCAGTACGTC. It yields the protein CASSIRTGLYEQYV.

This chain uses TRBV14 with TRBJ2-1, with 8 bases matching TRBD1. V was clipped by 9 bases and J by 11 bases; unmatched bases: 15. The CDR3 is made up of 14 amino acids. Germline CDR1 and CDR2: SGHDN and FVKESK. The CDR3 here is CASQPGTGMTQQFF. CDR3 in DNA: TGTGCCAGTCAACCCGGGACAGGAATGACCCAGCAGTTCTTC. The variable domain in full, with the rest retrieved from reference TRBV14 and TRBJ2-1, is EAGVTQFPSHSVIEKGQTVTLRCDPISGHDNLYWYRRVMGKEIKFLLHFVKESKQDESGMPNNRFLAERTGGTYSTLKVQPAELEDSGVYFCASQPGTGMTQQFFGPGTRLTVL.

This clone has just one count. The CDR3 coding sequence is TGTGCCAGCAGCTTTAGGACAGGCGGGGAGCTGTTTTTT. As protein: CASSFRTGGELFF. This chain links TRBV11-1 with TRBJ2-2; 7 bases are a match to TRBD1. After removal of 3 bases from V and 7 bases from J, the junction contained 2 bases not matched to a gene. Germline V gene data show CDR1 as SGHAT and CDR2 as FQDESV (reference sequence). CDR3 length equals 13 residues.

The chain has TRBV7-2 and TRBJ2-5; D is possibly TRBD1 or TRBD2 (5 bases each). V dropped 5 bases and J dropped 4 bases, with 14 bases sitting between them. The CDR3 is 14 residues long. Germline V gene sequence: CDR1 SGHTA, CDR2 FQGNSA. CDR3: CASSRQRGLETQYF. In DNA form, the CDR3 reads TGTGCCAGCAGCCGGCAGAGGGGCTTAGAGACCCAGTACTTC.